This entry concerns a single T cell receptor beta chain. Its antigen is currently unknown. The assay was immunoSEQ multiplex PCR, and TCRdb's table has in-frame clones only and misses some. This table has 55,000 to 70,000 clones, around 88% appearing once. Cycle 7 day 1, cycle 4 day 1, and baseline were the timepoints at which blood was sampled. The data derive from a study of OX40 agonist ivuxolimab in advanced cancers. Study background: The study treated patients with ivuxolimab, an agonistic anti-OX40 (CD134) antibody. While on treatment, patients had intravenous ivuxolimab at 0.01 to 10 mg/kg every 2 weeks. Study outcomes and limitations: At 0.1 to 3.0 mg/kg, CD4+ and CD8+ blood T cells expanded clonally by week 6.

The sequence derives from an adult with an advanced solid tumor such as melanoma, head and neck, liver or kidney cancer. The specimen comprised CD4+ or CD8+ T cells sorted from blood, sampled in a trial of the OX40 agonist ivuxolimab.

CDR3 protein: CASQSYPQSSYEQYF. The DNA for the CDR3 is TGTGCCAGCCAAAGCTACCCTCAGTCCTCCTACGAGCAGTACTTC. The chain combines TRBV6-5 with TRBJ2-7, with D unclear. Germline V CDR1 and CDR2: MNHEY, SVGAGI. CDR3 length: 15 amino acids. Trimming left V 8 bases short and J 0 bases short, with 17 bases between.